Below are 16 T cell receptor beta chains sequenced from a single sample in a study of CXCR3-negative and CXCR3-positive naive CD8 T cells. All TRB cDNA libraries came from 5' RACE performed with UMI labels. TCRdb processed the 5' RACE reads again and assigns one entry to each CDR3 protein, with no DNA. The table for this sample gives around 92,000 distinct CDR3 sequences. Sequencing used naive CXCR3- CD8+ T cells from blood. As to subset: CD45RO-CCR7+CD27+CD95- naive CD8+ T cells lacking CXCR3 (TNR3-). These receptors all stem from a human donor in good health. Some clones in this sample may be carry-over from other donors' samples.

The V gene is TRBV29-1, the J gene TRBJ2-5; no DNA is available, so the TRBD1 call from TCRdb remains unchecked. CDR1 and CDR2 (germline): SQVTM, ANQGSEA. The CDR3 runs 18 residues. The CDR3 protein is CSVEDLHGDRVNQETQYF.

This chain connects TRBV29-1 to TRBJ1-1; TCRdb names TRBD1, which stays unverified in the absence of DNA. Germline-derived CDR1 and CDR2 are SQVTM and ANQGSEA. The CDR3 contains 12 residues. CDR3 in amino acids: CSAGQPSSIAFF. The variable domain in full, completed from reference TRBV29-1 and TRBJ1-1, reads SAVISQKPSRDICQRGTSLTIQCQVDSQVTMMFWYRQQPGQSLTLIATANQGSEATYESGFVIDKFPISRPNLTFSTLTVSNMSPEDSSIYLCSAGQPSSIAFFGQGTRLTVV.

This sequence joins TRBV4-1 and TRBJ2-2. This CDR3 is 13 amino acids long. Per the germline V gene, CDR1 is MGHRA and CDR2 is YSYEKL. CDR3 region: CAGSQDPGGELFF.

The rearrangement links TRBV29-1 to TRBJ2-1; with no DNA, the TCRdb D assignment of TRBD2 cannot be verified. CDR1 SQVTM and CDR2 ANQGSEA come from the germline V gene. The CDR3 sequence is 15 residues long. CDR3 in amino acids: CSVRTSGILYNEQFF.

CDR3 loop: CASSLRTRAGTDTQYF. This rearrangement joins TRBV21-1 to TRBJ2-3; the D call of TRBD1 rests on TCRdb alone, since no DNA is present to check it. TRBV21-1 represents a pseudogene. The CDR3 is 16 residues long.

This sequence joins TRBV27 and TRBJ2-3. The CDR3 extends over 15 amino acids. CDR1 MNHEY and CDR2 SMNVEV come from the germline V gene (reference sequence). The CDR3 here is CASTDLGPSTDTQYF.

The rearrangement links TRBV29-1 to TRBJ2-7; the TRBD1 assignment by TCRdb is unverifiable without DNA. The CDR3 length is 14 residues. Germline loops: CDR1 SQVTM, CDR2 ANQGSEA. CDR3 protein: CSVEEVAGTYEQYF.

The CDR3 reads CSAVEGLLSYNEQFF. The J gene is TRBJ2-1, the V gene TRBV29-1; TCRdb indicates TRBD1, and absent DNA this call remains unverified. CDR3 length equals 15 residues. The germline V gene has CDR1 SQVTM and CDR2 ANQGSEA.

This chain connects TRBV11-2 to TRBJ2-3; as DNA is missing, the TRBD2 call by TCRdb cannot be tested. This CDR3 is built from 14 residues. Germline V CDR1 and CDR2: SGHAT, FQNNGV. The chain's CDR3 is CASSLGADRDTQYF.

The chain employs TRBV6-5 and TRBJ2-5. CDR3 length: 13 amino acids. In germline, CDR1 is MNHEY, CDR2 SVGAGI. CDR3 region: CASSYSSQETQYF.

The V and J genes are TRBV29-1 and TRBJ2-2. The CDR3 loop spans 14 amino acids. From germline, CDR1 is SQVTM and CDR2 ANQGSEA. The CDR3 region is CSVDRVGHGGELFF.

Here the CDR3 reads CASSHSPWVHQPQHF. J is TRBJ1-5 and V is TRBV7-2. CDR3 length: 15 residues. Germline-derived CDR1 and CDR2 are SGHTA and FQGNSA.

This chain uses TRBV9 with TRBJ2-5; TCRdb designates TRBD1, a call that cannot be tested without DNA. The CDR3 loop spans 14 amino acids. Germline CDR1 SGDLS, CDR2 YYNGEE. CDR3 residues: CASSVFSRGETQYF.

The V call is TRBV28, the J call TRBJ2-5. The CDR3 totals 13 residues. CDR1 MDHEN and CDR2 SYDVKM come from the germline V gene. The CDR3 region is CASSLLMRETQYF.

This sequence joins TRBV28 and TRBJ2-7; without DNA, the TCRdb call of TRBD2 cannot be checked. Germline CDR1 is MDHEN and CDR2 is SYDVKM. This CDR3 contains 16 residues. This CDR3 reads CASSFPSGVLSYEQYF.

The rearrangement uses TRBV19 and TRBJ1-1. Germline values: CDR1 LNHDA, CDR2 SQIVND (reference sequence). This CDR3 spans 15 amino acids. The CDR3 loop is CASSIGRSGGTEAFF.